This T cell receptor (beta chain) derives from a study of blood T cell repertoires in COVID-19. Study context: Sources were T cells, B-cell-depleted T cells, or PBMCs; the material itself was cDNA or gDNA.

CDR1 and CDR2 from the germline V gene are MDHEN and SYDVKM. This CDR3 has 14 residues. The V end was cut by 4 bases, the J end by 1 base, with 11 bases between. This clone was found many times. Clones were read by immunoSEQ multiplex PCR, and TCRdb kept only the in-frame ones, dropping some. The sample gives under 250,000 clones, about 85% of which show up once; around 2.9% is in the top ten. The chain recombines TRBV28 with TRBJ2-7; possibly TRBD1 for D (5 bases). Sequencing input: peripheral blood. The receptor comes from a man aged 50 or older who had recovered from COVID-19. In DNA form, the CDR3 reads TGTGCCAGCAGTTCCCGACAGACATCCTACGAGCAGTACTTC. It codes for CASSSRQTSYEQYF.